The 26 T cell receptor beta chains below all came from one sample that was sequenced in a study of spatial heterogeneity in lung cancer (dated by TCRdb to between 2017 and 2020). The time point tag for this specimen amounts to: blood at routine non-recurrence follow-up after resection. Libraries were constructed by 5' RACE. Sequenced on a NextSeq 500. TCRdb cleaned the public reads at Q25 with fastp, built clones with MiXCR and kept in-frame beta chains. Rows merge per CDR3 protein into single entries with the most common DNA and genes. In this sample the table shows over 35,000 distinct CDR3 sequences, roughly 10% of which occur a single time. 17% of the sample is taken by the ten largest. The sequences come from PBMCs, collected at follow-up. These receptors all come from a female donor with early-stage non-small cell lung cancer.

At least ten counts were recorded for this clonotype. The chain is built from TRBV29-1 and TRBJ2-7, with a possible D match to TRBD2 (5 bases). CDR3 length: 13 residues. With 8 bases removed from V and 1 base from J, the gap between germline ends came to 15 bases. Germline CDR1 reads SQVTM; CDR2 reads ANQGSEA. The CDR3 DNA reads as TGCAGCATCCAGCCCAGCGGTTCCTACGAGCAGTACTTC. As protein: CSIQPSGSYEQYF.

There are many counts of this clonotype. The chain has TRBV7-2 and TRBJ2-7; unclear D gene. Germline V gene lookup returns CDR1 SGHTA and CDR2 FQGNSA. V was cut by 3 bases and J by 2 bases, with 11 bases left in between. The CDR3 runs 14 residues. This CDR3 reads CASSFKTGPYEQYF. The CDR3 region has the DNA TGTGCCAGCAGCTTCAAGACGGGCCCCTACGAGCAGTACTTC. The full variable domain, with the rest looked up from reference TRBV7-2 and TRBJ2-7, is GAGVSQSPSNKVTEKGKDVELRCDPISGHTALYWYRQSLGQGLEFLIYFQGNSAPDKSGLPSDRFSAERTGGSVSTLTIQRTQQEDSAVYLCASSFKTGPYEQYFGPGTRLTVT.

This clonotype was seen many times. The chain carries TRBV4-2 and TRBJ1-6, with TRBD1 matching over 7 bases. Germline CDR1 LGHNA, CDR2 YNFKEQ. With V trimmed by 6 bases and J by 7 bases, 6 bases remained unmatched. This CDR3 comprises 14 residues. The CDR3, as DNA: TGTGCCAGCAGTCTCCCGGGACAGAATTCACCCCTCCACTTT. This gives the protein CASSLPGQNSPLHF.

The genes are TRBV15 and TRBJ2-5; perhaps TRBD1 as D (5 bases). Trimming cost V 0 bases and J 1 base, with 12 bases left between them. This CDR3 has 16 amino acids. Germline CDR1 LNHNV, CDR2 YYDKDF (reference sequence). CDR3 in DNA: TGTGCCACCAGCAGAGATCTCCCAGGGTCCCAAGAGACCCAGTACTTC. Amino acids: CATSRDLPGSQETQYF.

There are a few counts of this clonotype. The chain has TRBV12-5 and TRBJ2-7; D is perhaps TRBD2 (6 bases). The V gene lost 1 base and the J gene lost 6 bases, with 22 bases spanning the gap. Per germline, CDR1 LGHNT and CDR2 FRNRAP. The CDR3 is 17 amino acids. This CDR3 reads CASGLAGRAAQTSEQYF. The CDR3, as DNA: TGTGCTAGTGGTTTGGCCGGGCGGGCAGCCCAGACTAGCGAGCAGTACTTC.

This clonotype was recorded many times. The gene calls are TRBV19 and TRBJ2-1, with TRBD1 identical over 9 bases. The CDR3 covers 12 residues. Per the germline V gene, CDR1 is LNHDA and CDR2 is SQIVND (reference sequence). With V trimmed by 1 base and J by 16 bases, 5 bases remained unmatched. The CDR3 nucleotides are TGTGCCAGTAGTATAGTGGGGACAGGGCCTTTCTTC. Translation: CASSIVGTGPFF.

The CDR3, as DNA: TGCGCCAGCAGCCCGGGACTTGCTCTAAACGAGCAGTACTTC. Translating gives CASSPGLALNEQYF. The chain recombines TRBV5-1 with TRBJ2-7, with D tentatively TRBD2 (6 bases). The V end was cut by 4 bases, the J end by 5 bases, with 16 bases between. The germline gives CDR1 SGHRS, CDR2 YFSETQ. This CDR3 has 14 residues.

This clonotype was seen ten or more times. The chain is built from TRBV3-1 and TRBJ1-2, with 11 bases aligning to TRBD1. After removal of 1 base from V and 4 bases from J, the junction contained 5 bases not matched to a gene. This CDR3 region has 16 residues. Germline CDR1 LGHDT, CDR2 YNNKEL (reference sequence). The CDR3 DNA is TGTGCCAGCAGCCAAGTCCTTGGGACAGGGGGCTATGGCTACACCTTC. It codes for CASSQVLGTGGYGYTF.

On this clonotype itself: One base away lies a much larger clone, so this may be a sequencing read error. The chain employs TRBV27 and TRBJ1-6; D is uncertain. This CDR3 spans 14 amino acids. The V gene's germline CDR1 is MNHEY and CDR2 SMNVEV (reference sequence). The CDR3 DNA is TGTGCCAGCAGTGCTCCGGGAAATAATTCACCCCTCCGCTTT. This sequence encodes CASSAPGNNSPLRF.

This clonotype has only one observation. The V gene is TRBV7-2, the J gene TRBJ1-4; D ambiguous. In germline, CDR1 is SGHTA, CDR2 FQGNSA. The V gene lost 8 bases and the J gene lost 8 bases, with 12 bases spanning the gap. CDR3 size: 12 residues. CDR3 amino acids: CASGRAGEKLFF. CDR3 coding DNA: TGTGCCAGCGGGCGGGCCGGGGAAAAACTGTTTTTT.

The rearrangement joins TRBV30 to TRBJ2-3; TRBD2 matches 8 bases. Losses at the gene ends were 3 bases for V and 4 bases for J; bases not matched to a gene: 6. In germline, CDR1 is GTSNPN, CDR2 SVGIG (reference sequence). This CDR3 is built from 14 residues. CDR3 in DNA: TGTGCCTGGAGCCCCCGGGGGGGGGCAGATACGCAGTATTTT. It is translated as CAWSPRGGADTQYF.

In this sample, this clonotype turned up many times. V usage is TRBV10-3 and J usage is TRBJ2-2, with 11 positions matching TRBD2. The trim removed 10 bases at V and 0 bases at J, leaving 10 bases unmatched. The CDR3 loop spans 17 amino acids. CDR1 and CDR2 (germline): ENHRY, SYGVKD. CDR3 DNA: TGTGCCACTCGGGATAGCGGGGGGGACGCGAACACCGGGGAGCTGTTTTTT. The encoded protein is CATRDSGGDANTGELFF.

This clonotype was observed many times. The J gene is TRBJ2-3, the V gene TRBV30; 10 bases map to TRBD2. Germline V CDR1 and CDR2: GTSNPN, SVGIG (reference sequence). V shed 5 bases, J shed 2 bases, and the junction held 4 bases outside the gene matches. The CDR3 covers 14 residues. The CDR3 reads CAWDSGGPTDTQYF. The CDR3 DNA follows: TGTGCCTGGGATAGCGGGGGGCCCACAGATACGCAGTATTTT.

This clonotype was recorded at least ten times. This chain joins TRBV5-4 and TRBJ1-1, with D perhaps TRBD1 (6 bases). Germline lookup yields CDR1 SGHNT and CDR2 YYREEE (reference sequence). The CDR3 has 15 amino acids. Deletions cut 3 bases from V and 2 bases from J, with 14 bases between. The CDR3, as DNA: TGTGCCAGCAGCTCTCAAACGGGGGCCAACACTGAAGCTTTCTTT. Protein sequence: CASSSQTGANTEAFF. Full variable domain (outside the CDR3, taken from reference TRBV5-4 and TRBJ1-1): ETGVTQSPTHLIKTRGQQVTLRCSSQSGHNTVSWYQQALGQGPQFIFQYYREEENGRGNFPPRFSGLQFPNYSSELNVNALELDDSALYLCASSSQTGANTEAFFGQGTRLTVV.

Sample share makes this clonotype medium-sized (0.01 to 0.1%). This chain joins TRBV5-1 and TRBJ2-7; D gene ambiguous. Trimming removed 3 bases at V and 0 bases at J, with 7 bases between. The CDR3 is 13 amino acids. Germline CDR1 and CDR2: SGHRS and YFSETQ. This CDR3 is CASSSDPSYEQYF. CDR3 nucleotide sequence: TGCGCCAGCAGCTCCGATCCCTCCTACGAGCAGTACTTC.

In this sample, this clonotype turned up many times. The rearrangement uses TRBV10-3 and TRBJ2-2; D possibly corresponds to TRBD1 (6 bases). The CDR3 has 16 amino acids. Germline V gives CDR1 ENHRY, CDR2 SYGVKD. Trimming shortened V by 5 bases and J by 0 bases, and 13 bases separated the two germline ends. CDR3 sequence reads: CAISKQGNANTGELFF. Here the CDR3 DNA reads TGTGCCATCAGTAAACAGGGCAACGCGAACACCGGGGAGCTGTTTTTT.

At least ten counts were recorded for this clonotype. The chain joins TRBV29-1 to TRBJ2-3, with a weak D call TRBD1 (5 bases). The CDR3 has 13 residues. Germline V gene sequence: CDR1 SQVTM, CDR2 ANQGSEA. V lost 2 bases and J lost 1, with 7 bases in between. Here the CDR3 reads CSVESRGTDTQYF. For the CDR3, the DNA is TGCAGCGTTGAATCCAGGGGCACAGATACGCAGTATTTT.

This clonotype showed up many times. V and J are TRBV12-3 or TRBV12-4 and TRBJ2-1; 10 bases are shared with TRBD2. The CDR3 length is 15 residues. With 6 bases clipped from V and 9 bases from J, the junction kept 11 bases outside the gene matches. In DNA form, the CDR3 reads TGTGCCAGCAGCCCGGCTAGCGGGGGTATGGGTGAGCAGTTCTTC. Translated: CASSPASGGMGEQFF.

The V and J genes are TRBV6-2 or TRBV6-3 and TRBJ2-2, with D maybe TRBD2 (5 bases). The V gene's germline CDR1 is MNHEY and CDR2 SVGEGT. Deletions cut 7 bases from V and 6 bases from J, with 9 bases between. The CDR3 loop spans 12 amino acids. The CDR3 DNA follows: TGTGCCAGCACCCCCGGGGCCGGGGAGCTGTTTTTT. Amino acid sequence: CASTPGAGELFF.

This clonotype showed up just a few times. The rearrangement joins TRBV6-1 to TRBJ2-7, with 7 bases aligning to TRBD1. This CDR3 spans 15 amino acids. V trimming: 6 bases; J trimming: 3 bases; junction bases outside the gene matches: 11. Per the germline V gene, CDR1 is MNHNS and CDR2 is SASEGT. The CDR3 reads CASSPQPGQIYEQYF. CDR3 coding DNA: TGTGCCAGCAGCCCTCAACCGGGACAGATCTACGAGCAGTACTTC.

V usage is TRBV20-1 and J usage is TRBJ1-3; possibly TRBD1 for D (5 bases). From germline, CDR1 is DFQATT and CDR2 SNEGSKA (reference sequence). Between the trimmed V and J ends, which lost 4 bases and 1 base, there was a span of 8 bases. The CDR3 loop spans 13 amino acids. The CDR3 region is CSATTDSGNTIYF. The CDR3 DNA follows: TGCAGTGCTACGACAGATTCTGGAAACACCATATATTTT.

This clonotype was seen a few times. The chain links TRBV7-3 to TRBJ2-3; either TRBD1 or TRBD2 may supply D (5 bases each). The CDR3 has 14 amino acids. CDR1 is SGHTA, CDR2 FQGTGA, per germline. Between the trimmed V and J ends, which lost 5 bases and 11 bases, there was a span of 20 bases. The CDR3 bases are TGTGCCAGCAGCCCTAGCACCGCTCCGGGACGGCAGTATTTT. Its translation is CASSPSTAPGRQYF.

This clonotype has ten or more counts. V gene TRBV5-1 combines with J gene TRBJ2-1; 7 positions match TRBD2. The ends lost 4 bases at V and 7 bases at J; junction bases unmatched: 8. Germline loops: CDR1 SGHRS, CDR2 YFSETQ. The CDR3 totals 14 residues. The CDR3 nucleotides are TGCGCCAGCAGCGCTCAGCGGGGTGTTAATGAGCAGTTCTTC. It is translated as CASSAQRGVNEQFF.

The rearrangement uses TRBV3-1 and TRBJ2-3, with 8 nucleotides matching TRBD2. Germline values: CDR1 LGHDT, CDR2 YNNKEL (reference sequence). CDR3 length: 15 residues. Trimming took 4 bases from V and 3 from J; bases not matched to a gene: 6. CDR3 sequence reads: CASSPSGGGTDTQYF. The CDR3 DNA sequence: TGTGCCAGCAGCCCCAGCGGGGGTGGAACAGATACGCAGTATTTT.

This clonotype was seen ten or more times. V gene TRBV30 combines with J gene TRBJ1-3, with 7 nucleotides matching TRBD1. The CDR3 sequence is 15 residues long. Germline CDR1 is GTSNPN and CDR2 is SVGIG (reference sequence). Germline trimming cut 3 bases from V and 3 bases from J; bases unmatched to any gene: 8. CDR3 sequence reads: CAWSQGGGVGNTIYF. CDR3 bases: TGTGCCTGGAGCCAGGGGGGAGGTGTTGGAAACACCATATATTTT.

This clonotype was recorded a few times. The V call is TRBV7-8, the J call TRBJ1-1; D is perhaps TRBD1 (5 bases). CDR3 size: 14 residues. V lost 3 bases, J lost 2 bases, and 10 bases lay in between. Germline assignment: CDR1 SGHVS and CDR2 FQNEAQ. The CDR3 sequence: CASSFAGFNTEAFF. CDR3 coding DNA: TGTGCCAGCAGCTTCGCAGGGTTCAACACTGAAGCTTTCTTT.